This section outlines one TCR beta chain sequence together with its context. This sample is part of a study of T cell changes during pregnancy in multiple sclerosis. The table came from immunoSEQ multiplex PCR; TCRdb's copy has only in-frame clones and leaves some out. Among approximately 61,000 clones, roughly 88% were seen once, and the ten largest hold over 1.5%. With 4 bases removed from V and 2 bases from J, the gap between germline ends came to 11 bases. The germline V gene encodes CDR1 MNHEY and CDR2 SMNVEV (reference sequence). The CDR3 has 14 residues. The J gene is TRBJ2-5, the V gene TRBV27, with D maybe TRBD2 (6 bases). This clonotype was sampled from a female donor with multiple sclerosis, enrolled in a pregnancy study. Sequences were derived from peripheral blood, sampled in the first trimester of pregnancy. The CDR3 region is CASSWAGKQETQYF. The CDR3 region has the DNA TGTGCCAGCAGTTGGGCGGGAAAACAAGAGACCCAGTACTTC.